These 7 T cell receptor beta chains came from one sample sequenced in a study of cytomegalovirus exposure and HLA in healthy donors. The PCR used 60 Vbeta and 13 Jbeta primers. Assay used: immunoSEQ multiplex PCR; TCRdb lists only in-frame clones, some missing. This sample carries around 150,000 clones, less than 80% of them seen once, and the ten largest clones take 6% to 7.5%. The sequencing input was PBMCs. The origin of the receptors is a man aged 35 to 55 in good health and CMV-seropositive.

V usage is TRBV5-4 and J usage is TRBJ2-5; 7 nucleotides match TRBD1. The V and J ends lost 5 bases and 2 bases, in that order; junction bases with no gene match: 3. The CDR3 consists of 13 residues. The germline V gene has CDR1 SGHNT and CDR2 YYREEE (reference sequence). The CDR3 loop is CASRRDSQETQYF. The CDR3 coding sequence is TGTGCCAGCAGGAGGGACAGTCAAGAGACCCAGTACTTC.

This clone was observed a handful of times. The chain carries TRBV19 and TRBJ1-5; D is ambiguous. From germline, CDR1 is LNHDA and CDR2 SQIVND (reference sequence). The CDR3 sequence is 15 residues long. Trimming stripped 1 base from V and 1 base from J, with 8 bases between. The CDR3: CASSIGAGSNQPQHF. In DNA, the CDR3 is TGTGCCAGTAGTATAGGGGCCGGAAGCAATCAGCCCCAGCATTTT.

CDR3 in amino acids: CASRTGLAVDQAYEQYF. The CDR3 DNA is TGTGCCAGCAGAACGGGACTAGCAGTCGATCAGGCCTACGAGCAGTACTTC. V and J are TRBV2 and TRBJ2-5; 9 nucleotides agree with TRBD2. TRBJ2-7 explains the end of the DNA better; the J call may be wrong. CDR3 length: 17 amino acids. CDR1 SNHLY and CDR2 FYNNEI come from the germline V gene.

The chain uses TRBV4-1 and TRBJ1-2; 7 positions match TRBD1. This CDR3 spans 15 amino acids. Unmatched junction bases numbered 9, after V lost 4 bases and J lost 4 bases. In germline, CDR1 is MGHRA, CDR2 YSYEKL. The CDR3 DNA reads TGCGCCAGCAGCCTAATCCCAGGGGGGACCTATGGCTACACCTTC. Protein: CASSLIPGGTYGYTF.

As concerns this clone: One end of the junction does not line up with germline, which may come from a read error. This rearrangement joins TRBV7-7 to TRBJ1-3; D is uncertain. This CDR3 is 14 amino acids long. The germline CDR1 and CDR2 sequences are SSHAT and FNYEAQ (reference sequence). The CDR3 loop reads CASSLGRAGNTIYF. The CDR3 coding sequence is TGTGCTAGCAGCTTAGGGAGGGCTGGAAACACCATATATTTT.

Only one count was recorded for this clone. The rearrangement joins TRBV5-1 to TRBJ1-1, with D perhaps matching TRBD1 (5 bases). The ends were cut back, 4 bases at V and 1 base at J, with 14 bases in the middle. CDR1 and CDR2 from the germline V gene are SGHRS and YFSETQ. The CDR3 has 15 residues. The CDR3 DNA follows: TGCGCCAGCAGCCGCGCAGGCGGGACGAACACTGAAGCTTTCTTT. Its protein is CASSRAGGTNTEAFF. Using reference TRBV5-1 and TRBJ1-1 for the parts outside the CDR3, the full variable domain is KAGVTQTPRYLIKTRGQQVTLSCSPISGHRSVSWYQQTPGQGLQFLFEYFSETQRNKGNFPGRFSGRQFSNSRSEMNVSTLELGDSALYLCASSRAGGTNTEAFFGQGTRLTVV.

This clone was counted once. The chain employs TRBV6-6 and TRBJ2-6; D remains unclear. V was trimmed by 8 bases and J by 3 bases, leaving 5 bases between them. The germline V gene has CDR1 MNHNY and CDR2 SVGAGI (reference sequence). The CDR3 extends over 12 amino acids. In nucleotides, the CDR3 is TGTGCCAGCGAGGTTGGGGCCAACGTCCTGACTTTC. This sequence encodes CASEVGANVLTF.